The following is a TCR beta chain sequence with its context. This clonotype was seen a few times. Its antigen is not yet known. Base qualities are missing; no much larger clone stands one base away. From the cysteine through the phenylalanine, the CDR3 covers 17 amino acids. The entry retains the CDR3 DNA only, 51 bases that are in frame from base 1. Reading the germline V gene (reference sequence) gives CDR1 SGHKS and CDR2 YYEKEE. The germline V end is reduced by 1 base and the J end by 3 bases; junction bases left unmatched: 7. The sequencer was an Illumina NovaSeq 6000. TCRalpha and TCRbeta cDNA libraries were constructed by 5'RACE with constant-segment primers, with sample barcodes and unique molecular identifiers being introduced. Trizol reagent was used to extract RNA from every sample. The libraries were amplified in two PCR steps, and the second step added a second sample barcode and Illumina TruSeq adapters. Sequencing of the libraries was done on an Illumina NovaSeq, producing 2 x 150 bp paired-end reads. On the authors' methods: The reads were demultiplexed and collapsed into UMI-guided consensus sequences using migec v1.2.7. With mixcr v2.1.11, UMI consensuses were aligned to TRA and TRB V and J templates and assembled into clonotypes. A clonotype was counted as expanded or contracted only when both edgeR and NoisET called the clonotype significant, with the noise models trained on biological replicates. edgeR calls used a false discovery rate-adjusted p below 0.01 and a log2 fold-change threshold of 1. As an exploratory analysis of dynamics, PCA with hierarchical clustering was applied to max-normalized trajectories of the 1000 most abundant clonotypes. Separately sequenced CD4+ and CD8+ repertoires were used to assign a CD4 or CD8 phenotype to each responding clone. TCRdb took the public reads, trimmed them with fastp at Q25, ran MiXCR for clone calling and kept in-frame beta chains. Identical CDR3 proteins give one entry, which carries the most common genes and DNA. TCRdb's processing, not the authors' own work, is the source of the V and J calls. The sample has 450,000 to 650,000 distinct CDR3 sequences on record, just over 20% of them singletons. In total, the top ten clones hold around 12% of the sample.

These data come from a study of T-cell memory formation after mild COVID-19 (dated by TCRdb to about 2021). Regarding the study in general: Most TCR sequence clusters were specific to one of the two donors. Longitudinal TCRalpha and TCRbeta repertoire sequencing tracked T-cell clones expanding and contracting after mild COVID-19 in two donors. Two young, previously healthy adult volunteers made up the cohort, one male and one female. Findings and caveats that apply to the study as a whole: Contracting CD4+ clones appeared mostly in the CM and EM memory subsets, whereas CD8+ clones were enriched in EMRA. Some responding clones were detected in pre-infection memory, which suggested that pre-existing cross-reactive memory T cells had joined the SARS-CoV-2 response. Clones contracting from day 15 to 85 had balanced CD4/CD8 phenotypes, while a second wave expanding from day 15 to 37 was biased towards CD4+. SARS-CoV-2 specificity was not confirmed for the second-wave clones peaking on day 37. Only a couple of mild cases were covered by the study, and larger cohorts that include severe cases with pre-infection samples were considered necessary.

Ficoll-Paque density gradient centrifugation was used to isolate PBMCs. This TCR derives from an adult woman who had mild COVID-19 (a few samples of this study predate the infection). The sample titles of this study are shuffled in the database, so cell type and time point are left out; the donor was told from shared clones. This sequence uses TRBV5-5 and TRBJ2-3, and TRBD2 aligns with 11 junction nucleotides. The sequenced sample consisted of PBMCs or a T cell subset sorted from them (not recorded which). The sequence in DNA is TGTGCCAGCAGCTTGCCCCATGGACTAGCGGGTACAGATACGCAGTATTTT. It is translated as CASSLPHGLAGTDTQYF. The entire variable domain, with the stretches around the CDR3 drawn from the reference TRBV5-5 and TRBJ2-3 proteins, is DAGVTQSPTHLIKTRGQQVTLRCSPISGHKSVSWYQQVLGQGPQFIFQYYEKEERGRGNFPDRFSARQFPNYSSELNVNALLLGDSALYLCASSLPHGLAGTDTQYFGPGTRLTVL.